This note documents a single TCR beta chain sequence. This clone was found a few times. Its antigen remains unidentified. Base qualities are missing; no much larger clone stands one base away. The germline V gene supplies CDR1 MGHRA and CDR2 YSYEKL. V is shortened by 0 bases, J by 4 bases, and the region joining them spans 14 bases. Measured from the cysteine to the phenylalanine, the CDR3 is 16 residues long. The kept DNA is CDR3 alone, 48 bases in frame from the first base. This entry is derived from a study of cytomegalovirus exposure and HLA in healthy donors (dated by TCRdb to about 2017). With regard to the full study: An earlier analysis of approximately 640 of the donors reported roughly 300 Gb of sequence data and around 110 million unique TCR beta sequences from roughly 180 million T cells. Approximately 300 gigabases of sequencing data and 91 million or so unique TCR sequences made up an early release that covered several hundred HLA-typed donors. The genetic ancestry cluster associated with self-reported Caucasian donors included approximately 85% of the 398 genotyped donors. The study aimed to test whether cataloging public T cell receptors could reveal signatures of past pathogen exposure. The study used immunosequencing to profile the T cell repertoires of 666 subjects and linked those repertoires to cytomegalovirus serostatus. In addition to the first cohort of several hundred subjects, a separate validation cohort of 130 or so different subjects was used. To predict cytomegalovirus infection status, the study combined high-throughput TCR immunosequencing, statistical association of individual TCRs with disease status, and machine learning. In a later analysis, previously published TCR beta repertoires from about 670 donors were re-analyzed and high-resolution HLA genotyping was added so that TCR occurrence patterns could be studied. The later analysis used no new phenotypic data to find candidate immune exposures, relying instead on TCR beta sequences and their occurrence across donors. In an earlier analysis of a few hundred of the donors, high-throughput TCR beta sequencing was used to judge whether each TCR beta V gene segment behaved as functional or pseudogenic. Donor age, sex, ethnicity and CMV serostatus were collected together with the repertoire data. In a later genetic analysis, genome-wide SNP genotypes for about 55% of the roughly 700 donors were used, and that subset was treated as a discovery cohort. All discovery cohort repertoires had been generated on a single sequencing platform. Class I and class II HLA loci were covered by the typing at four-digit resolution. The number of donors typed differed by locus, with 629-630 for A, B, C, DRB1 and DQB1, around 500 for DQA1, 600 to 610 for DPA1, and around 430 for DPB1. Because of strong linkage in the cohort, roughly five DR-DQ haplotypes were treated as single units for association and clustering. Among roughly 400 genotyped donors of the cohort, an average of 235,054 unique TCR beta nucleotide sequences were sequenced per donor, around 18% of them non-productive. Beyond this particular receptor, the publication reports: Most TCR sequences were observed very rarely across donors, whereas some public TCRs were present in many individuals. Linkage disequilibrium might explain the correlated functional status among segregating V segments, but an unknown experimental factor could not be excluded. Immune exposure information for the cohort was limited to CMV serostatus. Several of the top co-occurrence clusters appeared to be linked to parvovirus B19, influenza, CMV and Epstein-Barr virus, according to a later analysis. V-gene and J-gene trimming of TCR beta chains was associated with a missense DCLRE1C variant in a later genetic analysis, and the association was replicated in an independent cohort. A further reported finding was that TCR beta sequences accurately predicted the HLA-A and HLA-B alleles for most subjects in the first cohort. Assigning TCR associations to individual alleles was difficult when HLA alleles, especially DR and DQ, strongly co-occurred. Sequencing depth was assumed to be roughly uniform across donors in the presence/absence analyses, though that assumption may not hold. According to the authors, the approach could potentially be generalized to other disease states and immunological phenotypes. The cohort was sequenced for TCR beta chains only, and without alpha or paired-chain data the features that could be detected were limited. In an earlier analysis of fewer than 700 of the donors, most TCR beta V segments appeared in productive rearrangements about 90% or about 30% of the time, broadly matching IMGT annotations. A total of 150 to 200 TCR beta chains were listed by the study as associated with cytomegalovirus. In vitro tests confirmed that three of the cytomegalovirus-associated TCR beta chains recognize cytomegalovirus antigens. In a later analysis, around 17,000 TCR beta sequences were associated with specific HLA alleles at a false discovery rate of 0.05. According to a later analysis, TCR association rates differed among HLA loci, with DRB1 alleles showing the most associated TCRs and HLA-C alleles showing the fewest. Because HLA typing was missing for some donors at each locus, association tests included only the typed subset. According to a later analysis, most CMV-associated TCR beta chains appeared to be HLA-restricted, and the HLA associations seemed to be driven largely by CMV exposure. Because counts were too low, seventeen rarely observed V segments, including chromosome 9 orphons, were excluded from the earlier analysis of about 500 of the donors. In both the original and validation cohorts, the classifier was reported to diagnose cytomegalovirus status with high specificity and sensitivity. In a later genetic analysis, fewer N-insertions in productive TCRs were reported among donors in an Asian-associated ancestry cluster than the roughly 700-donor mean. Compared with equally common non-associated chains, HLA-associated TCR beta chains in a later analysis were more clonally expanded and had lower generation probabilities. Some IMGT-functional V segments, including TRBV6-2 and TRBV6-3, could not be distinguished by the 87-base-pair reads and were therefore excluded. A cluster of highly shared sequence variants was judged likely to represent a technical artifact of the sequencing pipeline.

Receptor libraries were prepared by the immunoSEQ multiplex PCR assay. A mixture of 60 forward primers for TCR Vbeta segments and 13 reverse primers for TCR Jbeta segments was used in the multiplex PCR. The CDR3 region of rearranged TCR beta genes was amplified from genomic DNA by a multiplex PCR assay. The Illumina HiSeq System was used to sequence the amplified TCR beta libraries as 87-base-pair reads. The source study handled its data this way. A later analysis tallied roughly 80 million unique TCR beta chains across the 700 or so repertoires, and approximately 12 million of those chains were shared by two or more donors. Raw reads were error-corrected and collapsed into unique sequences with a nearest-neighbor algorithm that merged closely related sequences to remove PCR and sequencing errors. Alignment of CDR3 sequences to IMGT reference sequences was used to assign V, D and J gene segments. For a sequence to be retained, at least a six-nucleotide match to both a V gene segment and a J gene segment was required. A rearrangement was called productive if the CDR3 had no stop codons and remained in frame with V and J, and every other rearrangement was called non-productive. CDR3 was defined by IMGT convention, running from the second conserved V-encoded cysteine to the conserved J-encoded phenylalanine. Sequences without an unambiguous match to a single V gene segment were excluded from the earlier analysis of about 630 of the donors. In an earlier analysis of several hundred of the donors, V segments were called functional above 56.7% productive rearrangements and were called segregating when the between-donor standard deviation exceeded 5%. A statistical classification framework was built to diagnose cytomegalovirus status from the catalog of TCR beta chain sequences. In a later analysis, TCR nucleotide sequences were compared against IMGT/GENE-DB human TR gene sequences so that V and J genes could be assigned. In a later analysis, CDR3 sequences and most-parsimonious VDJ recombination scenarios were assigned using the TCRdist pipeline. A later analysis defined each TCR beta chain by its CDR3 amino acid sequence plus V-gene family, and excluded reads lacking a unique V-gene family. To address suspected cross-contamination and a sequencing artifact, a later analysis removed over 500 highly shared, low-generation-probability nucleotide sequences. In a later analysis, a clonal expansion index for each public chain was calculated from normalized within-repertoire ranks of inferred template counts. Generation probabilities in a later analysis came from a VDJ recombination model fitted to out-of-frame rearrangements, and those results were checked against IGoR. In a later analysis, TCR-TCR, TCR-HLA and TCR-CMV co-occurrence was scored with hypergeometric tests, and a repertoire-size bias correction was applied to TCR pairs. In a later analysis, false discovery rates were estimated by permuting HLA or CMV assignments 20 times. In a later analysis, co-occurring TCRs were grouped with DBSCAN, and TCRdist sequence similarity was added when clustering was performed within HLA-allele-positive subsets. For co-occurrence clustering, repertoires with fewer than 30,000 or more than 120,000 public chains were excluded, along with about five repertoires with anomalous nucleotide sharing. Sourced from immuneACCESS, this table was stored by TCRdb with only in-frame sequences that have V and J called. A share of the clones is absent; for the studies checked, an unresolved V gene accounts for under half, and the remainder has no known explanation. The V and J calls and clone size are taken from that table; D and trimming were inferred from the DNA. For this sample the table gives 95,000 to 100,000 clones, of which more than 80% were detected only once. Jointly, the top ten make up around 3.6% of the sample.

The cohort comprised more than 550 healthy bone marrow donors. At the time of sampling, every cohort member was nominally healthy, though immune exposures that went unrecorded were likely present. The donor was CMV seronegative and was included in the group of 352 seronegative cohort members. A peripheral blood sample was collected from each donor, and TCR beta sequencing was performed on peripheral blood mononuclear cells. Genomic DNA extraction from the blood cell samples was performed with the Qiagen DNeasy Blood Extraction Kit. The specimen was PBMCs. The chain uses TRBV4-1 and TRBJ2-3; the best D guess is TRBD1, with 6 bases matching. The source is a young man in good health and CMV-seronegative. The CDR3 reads CASSQDQRGSADTQYF. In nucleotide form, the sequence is TGCGCCAGCAGCCAAGATCAAAGGGGGTCGGCAGATACGCAGTATTTT.